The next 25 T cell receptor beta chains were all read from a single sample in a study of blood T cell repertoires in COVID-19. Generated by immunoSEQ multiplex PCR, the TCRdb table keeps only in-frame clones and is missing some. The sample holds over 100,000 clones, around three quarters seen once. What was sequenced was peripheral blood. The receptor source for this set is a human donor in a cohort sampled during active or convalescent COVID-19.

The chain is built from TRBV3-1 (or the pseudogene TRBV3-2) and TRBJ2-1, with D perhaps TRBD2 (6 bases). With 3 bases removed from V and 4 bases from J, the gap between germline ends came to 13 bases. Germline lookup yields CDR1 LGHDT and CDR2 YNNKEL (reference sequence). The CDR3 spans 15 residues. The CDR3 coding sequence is TGTGCCAGCAGCCACCCGGGGGTTATGTACAATGAGCAGTTCTTC. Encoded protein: CASSHPGVMYNEQFF.

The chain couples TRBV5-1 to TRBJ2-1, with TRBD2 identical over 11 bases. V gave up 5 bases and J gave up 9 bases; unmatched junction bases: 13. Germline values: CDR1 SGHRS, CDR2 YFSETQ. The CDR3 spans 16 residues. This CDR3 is CASRPPFGLAGGEQFF. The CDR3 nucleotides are TGCGCCAGCAGGCCGCCGTTTGGGCTAGCGGGAGGTGAGCAGTTCTTC.

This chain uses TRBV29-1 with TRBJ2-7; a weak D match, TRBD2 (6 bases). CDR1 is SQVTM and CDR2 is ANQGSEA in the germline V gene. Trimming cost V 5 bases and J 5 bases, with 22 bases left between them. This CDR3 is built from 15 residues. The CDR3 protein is CSVHTLGGGFDEQYF. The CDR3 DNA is TGCAGCGTTCATACCCTGGGTGGGGGGTTCGACGAGCAGTACTTC.

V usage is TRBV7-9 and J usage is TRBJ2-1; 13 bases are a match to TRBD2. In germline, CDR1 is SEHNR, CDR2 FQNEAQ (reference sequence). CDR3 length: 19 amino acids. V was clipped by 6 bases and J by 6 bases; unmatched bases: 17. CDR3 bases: TGTGCCAGCAGTCATAGAAGGACTAGCGGGAGCCGACCGTTCAATGAGCAGTTCTTC. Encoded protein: CASSHRRTSGSRPFNEQFF.

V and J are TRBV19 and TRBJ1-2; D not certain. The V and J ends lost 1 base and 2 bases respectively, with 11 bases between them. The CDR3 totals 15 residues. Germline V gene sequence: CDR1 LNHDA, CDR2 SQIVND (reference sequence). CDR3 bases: TGTGCCAGTAGTATAGCCCCACCGGGAAACTATGGCTACACCTTC. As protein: CASSIAPPGNYGYTF. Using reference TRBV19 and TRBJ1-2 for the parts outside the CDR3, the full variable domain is DGGITQSPKYLFRKEGQNVTLSCEQNLNHDAMYWYRQDPGQGLRLIYYSQIVNDFQKGDIAEGYSVSREKKESFPLTVTSAQKNPTAFYLCASSIAPPGNYGYTFGSGTRLTVV.

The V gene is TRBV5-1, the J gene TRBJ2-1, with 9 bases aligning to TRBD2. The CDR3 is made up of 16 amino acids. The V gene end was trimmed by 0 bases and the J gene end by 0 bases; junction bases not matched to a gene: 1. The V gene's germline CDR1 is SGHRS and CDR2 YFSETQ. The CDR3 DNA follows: TGCGCCAGCAGCTTGGAACTAGCGGGCTCCTACAATGAGCAGTTCTTC. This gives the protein CASSLELAGSYNEQFF.

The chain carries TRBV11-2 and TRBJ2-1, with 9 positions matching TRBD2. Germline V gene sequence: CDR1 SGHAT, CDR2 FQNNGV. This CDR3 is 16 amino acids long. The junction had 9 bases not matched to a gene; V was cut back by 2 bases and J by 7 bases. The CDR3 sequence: CASSLTGGRAMNEQFF. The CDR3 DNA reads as TGTGCCAGCAGCTTAACTGGCGGGAGGGCCATGAATGAGCAGTTCTTC.

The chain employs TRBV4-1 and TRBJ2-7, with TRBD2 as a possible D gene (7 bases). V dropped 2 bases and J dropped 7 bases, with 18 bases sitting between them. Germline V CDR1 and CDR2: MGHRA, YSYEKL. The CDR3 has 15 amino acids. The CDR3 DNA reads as TGCGCCAGCAGCCAACCCGAGGGGGGGGTGCGGGAGCAGTACTTC. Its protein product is CASSQPEGGVREQYF.

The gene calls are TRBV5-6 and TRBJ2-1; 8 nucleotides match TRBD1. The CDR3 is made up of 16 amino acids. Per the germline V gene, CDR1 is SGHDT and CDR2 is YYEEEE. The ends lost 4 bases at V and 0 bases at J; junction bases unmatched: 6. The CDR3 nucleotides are TGTGCCAGCAGCCGTATTACAGGGGGCTCCTACAATGAGCAGTTCTTC. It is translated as CASSRITGGSYNEQFF.

CDR3 region: CASSSSGLKYGYTF. CDR3 in DNA: TGCGCCAGCAGCTCCTCGGGACTGAAATATGGCTACACCTTC. V and J are TRBV5-1 and TRBJ1-2, with D tentatively TRBD1 (5 bases). Trimming left V 3 bases short and J 5 bases short, with 14 bases between. Germline V gene sequence: CDR1 SGHRS, CDR2 YFSETQ. The CDR3 extends over 14 amino acids.

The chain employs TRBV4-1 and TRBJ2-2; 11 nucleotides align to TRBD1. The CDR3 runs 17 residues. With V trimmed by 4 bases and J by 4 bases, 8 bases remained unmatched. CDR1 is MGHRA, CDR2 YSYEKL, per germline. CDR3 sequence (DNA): TGCGCCAGCAGCCGAGGAGGAGGGACAGGGGGCACCGGGGAGCTGTTTTTT. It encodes CASSRGGGTGGTGELFF.

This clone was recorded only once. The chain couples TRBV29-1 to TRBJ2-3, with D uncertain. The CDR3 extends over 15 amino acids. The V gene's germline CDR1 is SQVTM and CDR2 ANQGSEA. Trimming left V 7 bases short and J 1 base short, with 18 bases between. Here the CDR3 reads CSALGWAVRTDTQYF. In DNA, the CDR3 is TGCAGCGCCCTTGGGTGGGCAGTCCGCACAGATACGCAGTATTTT.

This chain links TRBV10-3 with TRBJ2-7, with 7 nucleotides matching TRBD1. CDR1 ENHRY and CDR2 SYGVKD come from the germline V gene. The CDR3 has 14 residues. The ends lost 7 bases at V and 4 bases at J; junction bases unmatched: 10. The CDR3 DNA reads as TGTGCCATCAAACCCGGGACAGCCCAGTACGAGCAGTACTTC. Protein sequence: CAIKPGTAQYEQYF.

The CDR3 region is CSVERDSKNIQYF. In DNA form, the CDR3 reads TGCAGCGTTGAACGGGACAGTAAAAACATTCAGTACTTC. The V and J genes are TRBV29-1 and TRBJ2-4; 7 nucleotides align to TRBD1. The CDR3 loop spans 13 amino acids. CDR1 and CDR2 from the germline V gene are SQVTM and ANQGSEA. J gave up 4 bases and V 2 bases, and 2 bases lay outside the gene matches.

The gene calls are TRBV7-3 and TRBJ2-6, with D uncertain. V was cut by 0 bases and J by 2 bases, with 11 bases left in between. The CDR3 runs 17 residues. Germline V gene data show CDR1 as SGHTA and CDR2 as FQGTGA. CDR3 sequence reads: CASSLTSQVTGANVLTF. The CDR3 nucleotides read TGTGCCAGCAGCTTAACGTCCCAGGTGACTGGGGCCAACGTCCTGACTTTC.

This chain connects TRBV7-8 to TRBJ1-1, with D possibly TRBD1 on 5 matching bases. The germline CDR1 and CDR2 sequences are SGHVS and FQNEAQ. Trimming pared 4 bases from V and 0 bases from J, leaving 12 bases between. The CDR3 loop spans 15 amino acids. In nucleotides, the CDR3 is TGTGCCAGCAGCTCGGCGGGACGGATGAACACTGAAGCTTTCTTT. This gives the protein CASSSAGRMNTEAFF.

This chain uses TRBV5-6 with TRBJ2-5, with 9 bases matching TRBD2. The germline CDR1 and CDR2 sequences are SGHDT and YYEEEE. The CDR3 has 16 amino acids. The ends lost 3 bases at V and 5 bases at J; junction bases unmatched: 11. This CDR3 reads CASSYGLALIWETQYF. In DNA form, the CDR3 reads TGTGCCAGCAGCTACGGACTAGCGTTGATTTGGGAGACCCAGTACTTC.

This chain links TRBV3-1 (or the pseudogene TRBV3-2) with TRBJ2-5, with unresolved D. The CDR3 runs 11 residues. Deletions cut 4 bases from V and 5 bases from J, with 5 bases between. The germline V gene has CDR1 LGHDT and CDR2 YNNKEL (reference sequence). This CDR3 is CASSLRETQYF. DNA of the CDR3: TGTGCCAGCAGCCTGCGGGAGACCCAGTACTTC.

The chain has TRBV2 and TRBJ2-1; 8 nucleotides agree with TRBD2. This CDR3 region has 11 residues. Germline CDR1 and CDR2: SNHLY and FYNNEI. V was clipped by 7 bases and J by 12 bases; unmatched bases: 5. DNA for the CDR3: TGTGCCAGCAACCCGGGACTAGGGCAGTTCTTC. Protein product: CASNPGLGQFF.

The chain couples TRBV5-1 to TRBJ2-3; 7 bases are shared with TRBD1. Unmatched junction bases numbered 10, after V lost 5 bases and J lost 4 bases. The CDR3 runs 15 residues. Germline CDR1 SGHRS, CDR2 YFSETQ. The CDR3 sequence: CASRRRQGESDTQYF. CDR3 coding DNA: TGCGCCAGCAGGAGGAGACAGGGAGAGTCAGATACGCAGTATTTT.

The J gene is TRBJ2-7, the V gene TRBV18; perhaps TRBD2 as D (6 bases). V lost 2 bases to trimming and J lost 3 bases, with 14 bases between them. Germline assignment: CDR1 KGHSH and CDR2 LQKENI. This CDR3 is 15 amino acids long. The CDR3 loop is CASSPAVAVNYEQYF. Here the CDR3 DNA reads TGTGCCAGCTCACCAGCAGTAGCGGTTAACTACGAGCAGTACTTC.

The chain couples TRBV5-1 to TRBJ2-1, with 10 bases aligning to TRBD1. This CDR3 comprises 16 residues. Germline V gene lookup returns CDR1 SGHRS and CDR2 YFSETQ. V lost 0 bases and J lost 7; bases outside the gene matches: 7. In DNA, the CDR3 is TGCGCCAGCAGCTTGGTCGACAGGGGGCTAGGTAATGAGCAGTTCTTC. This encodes CASSLVDRGLGNEQFF. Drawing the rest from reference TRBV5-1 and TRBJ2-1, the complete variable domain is KAGVTQTPRYLIKTRGQQVTLSCSPISGHRSVSWYQQTPGQGLQFLFEYFSETQRNKGNFPGRFSGRQFSNSRSEMNVSTLELGDSALYLCASSLVDRGLGNEQFFGPGTRLTVL.

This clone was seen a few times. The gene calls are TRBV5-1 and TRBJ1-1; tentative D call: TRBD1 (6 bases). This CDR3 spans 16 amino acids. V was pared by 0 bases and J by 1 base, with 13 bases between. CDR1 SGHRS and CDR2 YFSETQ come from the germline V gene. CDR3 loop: CASSLVLQGGNTEAFF. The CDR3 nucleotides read TGCGCCAGCAGCTTGGTTCTACAGGGTGGGAACACTGAAGCTTTCTTT.

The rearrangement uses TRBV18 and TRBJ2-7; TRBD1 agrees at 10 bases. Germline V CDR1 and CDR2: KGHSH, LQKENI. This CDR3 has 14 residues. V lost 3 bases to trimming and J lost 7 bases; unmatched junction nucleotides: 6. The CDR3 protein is CASSPGTGVGEQYF. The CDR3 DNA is TGTGCCAGCTCACCCGGGACAGGGGTAGGTGAGCAGTACTTC.

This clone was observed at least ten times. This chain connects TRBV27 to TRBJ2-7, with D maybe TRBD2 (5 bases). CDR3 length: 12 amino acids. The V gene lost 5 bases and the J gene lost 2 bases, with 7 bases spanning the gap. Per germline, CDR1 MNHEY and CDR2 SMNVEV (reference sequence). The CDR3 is CASSPGTYEQYF. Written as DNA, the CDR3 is TGTGCCAGCAGTCCGGGGACCTACGAGCAGTACTTC.